These T cell receptor beta chains were read from a single sample in a study of cytomegalovirus exposure and HLA in healthy donors. The table came from immunoSEQ multiplex PCR; TCRdb's copy has only in-frame clones and leaves some out. This sample has about 260,000 clones, with roughly 91% found just once. Sequenced material: PBMCs. Receptors were obtained from a woman in her twenties or thirties in good health and CMV-seronegative. CDR3s include the opening cysteine and the closing phenylalanine or tryptophan. A D gene is named only where the DNA matches it firmly. Clone size is given for some rows only: seen once, a few or many times, or a class if the clone is expanded.

D	size	V	J	CDR3	DNA
NA	NA	TRBV28	TRBJ1-2	CASSLGPSYGYTF	TGTGCCAGCAGTTTGGGGCCCTCCTATGGCTACACCTTC
TRBD1	once	TRBV9	TRBJ2-2	CASSVGPGTGIAGELFF	TGTGCCAGCAGCGTAGGACCAGGGACAGGGATCGCCGGGGAGCTGTTTTTT
NA	NA	TRBV6-5	TRBJ2-7	CASRSSMRTYEQYF	TGTGCCAGCAGGAGCAGCATGAGGACCTACGAGCAGTACTTC
TRBD2	NA	TRBV29-1	TRBJ2-3	CSVVGPLAGPSTDTQYF	TGCAGCGTTGTAGGGCCACTAGCGGGGCCAAGCACAGATACGCAGTATTTT
NA	NA	TRBV5-8	TRBJ2-5	CASSLVEAGSYQETQYF	TGTGCCAGCAGCTTGGTAGAGGCAGGATCGTACCAAGAGACCCAGTACTTC
TRBD2	NA	TRBV14	TRBJ2-2	CASSQITSGSGELFF	TGTGCCAGCAGCCAAATAACTAGCGGGAGTGGGGAGCTGTTTTTT
TRBD2	NA	TRBV2	TRBJ2-3	CASSVGGRADTQYF	TGTGCCAGCAGTGTTGGCGGGAGGGCAGATACGCAGTATTTT
NA	many	TRBV15	TRBJ1-4	CATSSNYRAGSEKLFF	TGTGCCACCAGCAGCAATTACAGGGCCGGCAGTGAAAAACTGTTTTTT
TRBD1	NA	TRBV6-5	TRBJ2-4	CASSPRQGTGIQYF	TGTGCCAGCAGCCCGCGACAGGGGACAGGCATTCAGTACTTC
TRBD1	once	TRBV5-1	TRBJ2-7	CASSSTPGTDDEQYF	TGCGCCAGCAGCTCGACTCCCGGGACAGACGACGAGCAGTACTTC
TRBD2	NA	TRBV7-2	TRBJ2-3	CASSSEREGEVDTQYF	TGTGCCAGCAGCTCAGAGCGGGAGGGCGAAGTAGATACGCAGTATTTT
TRBD2	NA	TRBV4-1	TRBJ2-5	CASSSSGSFETQYF	TGCGCCAGCAGCTCGAGCGGGAGTTTTGAGACCCAGTACTTC
NA	NA	TRBV5-1	TRBJ2-7	CASSLAGTTYEQYF	TGCGCCAGCAGCTTGGCCGGGACAACCTACGAGCAGTACTTC
TRBD1	few	TRBV2	TRBJ1-5	CASSGQGSQPQHF	TGTGCCAGCAGTGGACAGGGAAGTCAGCCCCAGCATTTT
NA	NA	TRBV7-8	TRBJ2-7	CASSLGRTAYEQYF	TGTGCCAGCAGCTTAGGCCGGACCGCCTACGAGCAGTACTTC
NA	NA	TRBV6-5	TRBJ1-1	CASRVQGSTEAFF	TGTGCCAGCAGGGTACAGGGCAGTACTGAAGCTTTCTTT
TRBD1	NA	TRBV7-2	TRBJ2-7	CASSLARPGQGAYEQYF	TGTGCCAGCAGCTTAGCCCGTCCGGGACAGGGGGCCTACGAGCAGTACTTC
NA	many	TRBV6-4	TRBJ1-1	CASSERAGMNTEAFF	TGTGCCAGCAGTGAACGGGCAGGGATGAACACTGAAGCTTTCTTT
NA	NA	TRBV5-5	TRBJ2-7	CASSLVLAYEQYF	TGTGCCAGCAGCCTGGTCTTGGCGTACGAGCAGTACTTC
NA	NA	TRBV28	TRBJ2-7	CASSPRGLFYEQYF	TGTGCCAGCTCCCCCCGAGGTCTTTTCTACGAGCAGTACTTC
NA	once	TRBV27	TRBJ1-2	CASSSPGLAYGYTF	TGTGCCAGCAGTTCGCCGGGACTCGCCTATGGCTACACCTTC
TRBD1	NA	TRBV19	TRBJ1-3	CASSDRDRPPNTIYF	TGTGCCAGTAGTGACCGGGACAGGCCCCCGAACACCATATATTTT
NA	NA	TRBV7-9	TRBJ2-1	CASSVTKTYNEQFF	TGTGCCAGCAGCGTTACCAAGACCTACAATGAGCAGTTCTTC
TRBD2	NA	TRBV10-3	TRBJ2-7	CAISVTSGSYEQYF	TGTGCCATCAGTGTGACTAGCGGGAGCTACGAGCAGTACTTC
NA	NA	TRBV29-1	TRBJ1-1	CSVGLTMNTEAFF	TGCAGCGTGGGCCTCACTATGAACACTGAAGCTTTCTTT
TRBD1	NA	TRBV6-1	TRBJ1-5	CASRTGGGQPQHF	TGTGCCAGCAGAACAGGGGGCGGTCAGCCCCAGCATTTT
TRBD2	NA	TRBV10-1	TRBJ2-7	CASSESRTSGSSYEQYF	TGCGCCAGCAGTGAGTCTAGGACTAGCGGGAGCTCCTACGAGCAGTACTTC
NA	NA	TRBV28	TRBJ2-3	CASRGPTDTQYF	TGTGCCTCCCGGGGACCGACAGATACGCAGTATTTT
NA	NA	TRBV2	TRBJ1-1	CASSVAGVGNTEAFF	TGTGCCAGCAGTGTCGCAGGGGTGGGGAACACTGAAGCTTTCTTT
TRBD1	few	TRBV2	TRBJ1-1	CASSHRGATEAFF	TGTGCCAGCAGTCACAGGGGAGCCACTGAAGCTTTCTTT
NA	few	TRBV2	TRBJ2-1	CASRGPRAHNEQFF	TGTGCCAGCAGGGGACCCCGAGCCCACAATGAGCAGTTCTTC
TRBD2	NA	TRBV7-6	TRBJ2-5	CASTGAGLAAQETQYF	TGTGCCAGCACCGGAGCCGGCCTAGCGGCACAAGAGACCCAGTACTTC
TRBD2	NA	TRBV15	TRBJ2-1	CATSRDKTSGRPVYNEQFF	TGTGCCACCAGCAGAGATAAAACTAGCGGGAGGCCCGTTTACAATGAGCAGTTCTTC
NA	NA	TRBV30	TRBJ2-3	CAWSVAFVDTQYF	TGTGCCTGGAGTGTAGCGTTCGTGGATACGCAGTATTTT
TRBD2	NA	TRBV9	TRBJ2-1	CASSVAAGGPFNEQFF	TGTGCCAGCAGCGTAGCAGCGGGAGGGCCATTTAATGAGCAGTTCTTC
TRBD1	NA	TRBV19	TRBJ2-7	CATQGALYEQYF	TGTGCTACTCAGGGGGCGCTTTACGAGCAGTACTTC
NA	NA	TRBV28	TRBJ2-5	CASSSGIWEGEETQYF	TGTGCCAGCAGCTCAGGAATTTGGGAGGGGGAAGAGACCCAGTACTTC
NA	NA	TRBV4-1	TRBJ2-1	CASSQDLFEGGYNEQFF	TGCGCCAGCAGCCAAGACCTTTTCGAGGGGGGGTACAATGAGCAGTTCTTC
TRBD1	NA	TRBV28	TRBJ1-2	CASTDRALYGYTF	TGTGCCAGCACAGACAGGGCCCTCTATGGCTACACCTTC
TRBD1	NA	TRBV7-8	TRBJ2-7	CASSPGQGGWNEQYF	TGTGCCAGCAGCCCGGGACAGGGGGGTTGGAACGAGCAGTACTTC
TRBD2	NA	TRBV6-6	TRBJ2-1	CASSSFTSEPYNEQFF	TGTGCCAGCAGTTCCTTCACTAGCGAGCCCTACAATGAGCAGTTCTTC
TRBD2	once	TRBV11-3	TRBJ2-7	CASSQTSGWSSYEQYF	TGTGCCAGCAGCCAAACTAGCGGGTGGAGCTCCTACGAGCAGTACTTC
TRBD1	NA	TRBV5-5	TRBJ2-7	CASSLTGEEQYF	TGTGCCAGCAGCCTTACAGGGGAAGAGCAGTACTTC
NA	NA	TRBV11-2	TRBJ2-5	CASSLDVETQYF	TGTGCCAGCAGCTTAGATGTGGAGACCCAGTACTTC
NA	NA	TRBV9	TRBJ2-2	CASSVSGQLTGELFF	TGTGCCAGCAGCGTTTCCGGACAGCTAACCGGGGAGCTGTTTTTT
NA	NA	TRBV27	TRBJ2-5	CASSSSRVLGETQYF	TGTGCCAGCAGTTCAAGCCGGGTCCTGGGAGAGACCCAGTACTTC
TRBD1	few	TRBV19	TRBJ2-7	CASSAGTGAYEQYF	TGTGCCAGTAGTGCCGGGACAGGGGCCTACGAGCAGTACTTC
NA	NA	TRBV6-5	TRBJ2-1	CASSYSIGQTFNEQFF	TGTGCCAGCAGTTACTCGATAGGACAGACCTTTAATGAGCAGTTCTTC
NA	few	TRBV4-1	TRBJ2-4	CASSQDGVGGLIAKNIQYF	TGCGCCAGCAGCCAAGATGGCGTCGGAGGGCTCATAGCCAAAAACATTCAGTACTTC
TRBD1	NA	TRBV27	TRBJ1-6	CASRTGTVNSPLHF	TGTGCCAGCAGGACCGGGACAGTAAATTCACCCCTCCACTTT
NA	NA	TRBV29-1	TRBJ1-5	CSVGEGHNQPQHF	TGCAGCGTTGGGGAGGGGCATAATCAGCCCCAGCATTTT
NA	NA	TRBV2	TRBJ2-1	CASSLAEASYNEQFF	TGTGCCAGCAGTTTGGCGGAAGCGTCCTACAATGAGCAGTTCTTC
TRBD1	once	TRBV9	TRBJ2-2	CASSVSAHRSDRGHAGELFF	TGTGCCAGCAGCGTATCAGCACATAGGAGTGACAGGGGGCATGCCGGGGAGCTGTTTTTT
TRBD1	NA	TRBV6-5	TRBJ2-7	CASSSGTAWGEQYF	TGTGCCAGCAGCTCCGGGACAGCCTGGGGGGAGCAGTACTTC